A single T cell receptor (beta chain) is shown here with its context. The antigen remains unidentified. PCR or immunohistochemistry showed mismatch repair deficiency in every enrolled patient. The germline CDR1 and CDR2 sequences are MNHEY and SVGAGI. The CDR3 length is 15 residues. The V and J ends lost 5 bases and 5 bases, in that order; junction bases with no gene match: 7. Profiled with immunoSEQ multiplex PCR; TCRdb holds only in-frame clones, not every one. The sample has 120,000 or so clones, approximately 90% seen once. This specimen comes from a study of PD-1 blockade in mismatch repair-deficient tumors. Study-wide results and caveats: Tumor-resident clones, often undetectable pretreatment in blood, expanded then contracted after pembrolizumab.

The genes are TRBV6-5 and TRBJ1-1, with 11 bases identical to TRBD1. The specimen comprised peripheral blood, sampled 44 weeks after starting pembrolizumab. This TCR was recovered from an adult with mismatch repair-deficient cancer. The CDR3 protein is CASSTGQGAGTEAFF. The CDR3 region has the DNA TGTGCCAGCAGTACCGGACAGGGGGCGGGGACTGAAGCTTTCTTT.